This T cell receptor (beta chain) was sequenced for a study of HIV-infected patients and healthy controls. TCRdb re-analysed the 5' RACE reads in MiXCR, keeping a single row per CDR3 protein. The sample carries 60,000 to 70,000 distinct CDR3 sequences, around 21% recorded once. The CDR3 loop spans 16 amino acids. V lost 5 bases, J lost 4 bases, and 20 bases lay in between. The germline gives CDR1 SGHTA, CDR2 FQGNSA. In its sample, this clonotype was seen many times. The TCR was taken from a human donor in good health. Sequences were obtained from CD4+ T cells from blood. The chain recombines TRBV7-2 with TRBJ2-5, with D perhaps being TRBD1 or TRBD2 (6 bases each). The chain's CDR3 is CASSPQSGGASETQYF. In DNA form, the CDR3 reads TGTGCCAGCAGCCCCCAGTCCGGGGGCGCCTCAGAGACCCAGTACTTC.